This T cell receptor (beta chain) was recorded in a study of blood T cell repertoires in COVID-19. Study context: The United States, Italy and Spain provided the acute and convalescent COVID-19 samples. The analysed material was cDNA or gDNA that came from T cells, B-cell-depleted T cells, or PBMCs.

With regard to this clone: The same CDR3 also results from other DNA sequences found in this sample.

This CDR3 region has 15 residues. V lost 1 base and J lost 4; bases outside the gene matches: 3. Germline loops: CDR1 LNHDA, CDR2 SQIVND (reference sequence). In the original workflow: It was from reference gene primer amplification that nucleated cell counts were estimated. Clones were read by immunoSEQ multiplex PCR, and TCRdb kept only the in-frame ones, dropping some. V and J calls and clone size come straight from that table; D and trimming were deduced from the DNA. The table records about 340,000 clones, 90% to 95% of them present only once. V and J are TRBV19 and TRBJ2-1; 8 positions agree with TRBD1. The receptor was isolated from a woman under 30 who had recovered from COVID-19. Source material: peripheral blood. The CDR3 region has the DNA TGTGCCAGTAGTATAGCAGGGGGCCCTTACAATGAGCAGTTCTTC. It yields the protein CASSIAGGPYNEQFF.